This T cell receptor (beta chain) was sequenced for a study of Graves' ophthalmopathy and Graves' hyperthyroidism. This clonotype was counted many times. Germline values: CDR1 KGHDR, CDR2 SFDVKD. The CDR3 length is 16 residues. Trimming at V came to 5 bases and at J to 4 bases, leaving 12 bases not matched to a gene. Amplification from RNA transcripts yielded the TCR beta CDR3 regions. The first round was an RT-PCR with HTBI primers, and the second round was a multiplex PCR. TCRdb fed the multiplex PCR reads into MiXCR, producing one record per CDR3 protein. Of hundreds of thousands of distinct CDR3 sequences listed, 21% are singletons.

V usage is TRBV24-1 and J usage is TRBJ2-5, with TRBD2 matching 7 bases. Sequenced material: peripheral blood. This TCR derives from a woman between 18 and 29 years old with stable Graves' hyperthyroidism. CDR3 region: CATSVAMAGEGETQYF. CDR3 nucleotide sequence: TGTGCCACCAGTGTTGCGATGGCGGGAGAAGGAGAGACCCAGTACTTC.